The TCR beta chain under discussion was sequenced for a study of spatial heterogeneity in lung cancer. A note on this clonotype: Its antigen is still unknown. The junction differs from germline at one of its ends, possibly a read error.

The time point is: blood at routine non-recurrence follow-up after resection. TCRs were sequenced from unsorted whole RNA of tumor, nontumor lung or PBMC. Each CDR3 protein is one row after TCRdb ran MiXCR on the 5' RACE reads. Among around 44,000 distinct CDR3 sequences listed, about 11% were seen once. The germline CDR1 and CDR2 sequences are LGHNA and YSLEER. This CDR3 has 15 amino acids. Study-wide findings and caveats: Follow-up blood showed ubiquitous expanded tumor TCRs less than blood at resection did.

The input for sequencing was PBMCs, taken at follow-up. J is TRBJ2-3 and V is TRBV4-3; perhaps TRBD1 as D (7 bases). This clonotype was obtained from a female donor with early-stage non-small cell lung cancer. The CDR3 DNA reads TGCGCCAGCGGCCAAGATACCAGGGGGGCAGATACGCAGTATTTT. Protein: CASGQDTRGADTQYF.